Listed below are T cell receptor beta chains from one sample, sequenced in a study of blood T cell repertoires in COVID-19. Repertoires were generated with immunoSEQ multiplex PCR, while TCRdb's copy carries only in-frame clones and drops some. Here the sample spans 390,000 or so clones, around four fifths being singletons. Sequencing used PBMCs or T cells enriched from blood (not recorded which). These receptors all come from a woman in her 50s who had recovered from COVID-19. The CDR3 runs from the conserved cysteine through the conserved F or W. The D gene is left open where the match is weak. Expanded clones are given a class, and other clones once, few, many or no size at all.

CASSRTDMNTEAFF	TGTGCCAGCAGCAGGACAGACATGAACACTGAAGCTTTCTTT	-	-	TRBV2	TRBJ1-1
CASRQTGRSTDTQYF	TGTGCCAGCAGGCAGACAGGCCGTAGCACAGATACGCAGTATTTT	-	-	TRBV6-5	TRBJ2-3
CASSPSTQETQYF	TGTGCCAGCAGCCCCTCCACTCAAGAGACCCAGTACTTC	-	-	TRBV5-8	TRBJ2-5
CASSQPGSPEMVNTEAFF	TGTGCCAGCAGCCAACCCGGGAGTCCTGAAATGGTGAACACTGAAGCTTTCTTT	few	-	TRBV4-2	TRBJ1-1
CASSQGREYQETQYF	TGCGCCAGCAGCCAAGGTAGAGAATACCAAGAGACCCAGTACTTC	-	-	TRBV4-3	TRBJ2-5
CASSRGTSGRNEQFF	TGTGCCAGCAGCCGCGGGACTAGCGGGAGAAATGAGCAGTTCTTC	-	TRBD2	TRBV6-5	TRBJ2-1
CASKTPRGEKLFF	TGTGCCAGCAAAACTCCCCGAGGTGAAAAACTGTTTTTT	-	-	TRBV7-2	TRBJ1-4
CASSPPWERGRQPQHF	TGTGCCAGCTCACCACCGTGGGAGCGCGGGCGTCAGCCCCAGCATTTT	-	-	TRBV18	TRBJ1-5
CASNMTPGNTEAFF	TGTGCCAGCAACATGACCCCAGGGAACACTGAAGCTTTCTTT	-	-	TRBV28	TRBJ1-1
CASSWGTGGAYGYTF	TGTGCCAGCAGTTGGGGGACAGGGGGCGCGTATGGCTACACCTTC	-	TRBD1	TRBV6-2/TRBV6-3	TRBJ1-2
CASSFGLVATDTQYF	TGTGCCAGCAGCTTCGGACTAGTTGCCACAGATACGCAGTATTTT	-	TRBD2	TRBV7-3	TRBJ2-3
CASSQESSGRAWDTQYF	TGCGCCAGCAGCCAAGAGTCTAGCGGGAGGGCCTGGGATACGCAGTATTTT	-	TRBD2	TRBV4-1	TRBJ2-3
CASSLSSYEQYF	TGTGCCAGCAGCTTGAGCTCCTACGAGCAGTACTTC	few	-	TRBV7-2	TRBJ2-7
CASSRGTPSYEQYF	TGTGCCAGCAGCCGGGGGACTCCCTCCTACGAGCAGTACTTC	-	-	TRBV9	TRBJ2-7
CASRQDRNNYGYTF	TGTGCCAGCAGACAGGACAGGAACAACTATGGCTACACCTTC	-	TRBD1	TRBV6-5	TRBJ1-2
CASGSVEPQHF	TGTGCTAGTGGTTCCGTTGAGCCCCAGCATTTT	-	-	TRBV12-5	TRBJ1-5
CASSLRTLRGDNSPLHF	TGTGCCAGCAGTTTAAGGACCCTCCGCGGGGATAATTCACCCCTCCACTTT	few	-	TRBV27	TRBJ1-6
CASSLVNTYNSPLHF	TGTGCCAGCAGCTTAGTCAACACCTATAATTCACCCCTCCACTTT	-	-	TRBV11-3	TRBJ1-6
CASSIGVGQGREGYTF	TGTGCCAGTAGTATAGGGGTCGGACAGGGACGAGAAGGCTACACCTTC	-	TRBD1	TRBV19	TRBJ1-2
CATGRARGFITNTEAFF	TGTGCCACCGGCAGGGCGCGGGGGTTCATAACGAACACTGAAGCTTTCTTT	-	-	TRBV15	TRBJ1-1
CAWSGRGWSGDMNTEAFF	TGTGCCTGGAGTGGGAGGGGTTGGTCCGGAGACATGAACACTGAAGCTTTCTTT	-	-	TRBV30	TRBJ1-1
CASSPRAFSSGNTIYF	TGTGCCAGCAGCCCGAGGGCCTTCTCCTCTGGAAACACCATATATTTT	-	-	TRBV11-3	TRBJ1-3
CASIGTQNTGELFF	TGTGCCAGCATAGGGACACAGAACACCGGGGAGCTGTTTTTT	-	-	TRBV6-5	TRBJ2-2
CASSWGLAGGGTGELFF	TGTGCCAGCAGCTGGGGACTAGCGGGAGGCGGTACCGGGGAGCTGTTTTTT	-	TRBD2	TRBV5-6	TRBJ2-2
CASSSGWGQIGNSPLHF	TGTGCCAGCAGCTCGGGGTGGGGGCAAATAGGGAATTCACCCCTCCACTTT	-	-	TRBV5-5	TRBJ1-6
CATSDSGWSTGNGYTF	TGTGCCACCAGTGATTCAGGCTGGTCTACAGGGAATGGCTACACCTTC	-	-	TRBV24-1	TRBJ1-2
CASSLGPEDTQYF	TGTGCCAGCAGCTTGGGCCCCGAGGATACGCAGTATTTT	-	-	TRBV5-4	TRBJ2-3
CASSELRGNQPQHF	TGTGCCAGCAGTGAATTGAGGGGCAATCAGCCCCAGCATTTT	-	-	TRBV6-1	TRBJ1-5
CASSPPGQGPYEQYF	TGTGCCAGCAGCCCCCCGGGACAGGGACCCTACGAGCAGTACTTC	-	TRBD1	TRBV5-4	TRBJ2-7
CASSAEGVLFF	TGTGCCAGCAGCGCAGAGGGGGTACTGTTTTTT	-	-	TRBV2	TRBJ1-4
CASSPPPPLKTDTQYF	TGTGCCAGTAGTCCCCCCCCTCCGCTAAAGACAGATACGCAGTATTTT	-	-	TRBV19	TRBJ2-3
CASSQGQGAYNEQFF	TGCGCCAGCAGCCAGGGACAGGGGGCCTACAATGAGCAGTTCTTC	-	TRBD1	TRBV5-1	TRBJ2-1
CASSQTGSYGYTF	TGCGCCAGCAGCCAAACAGGGTCCTATGGCTACACCTTC	-	-	TRBV4-1	TRBJ1-2
CASSLHGQGSGSYNSPLHF	TGTGCCAGCAGTCTCCACGGACAGGGATCGGGCTCCTATAATTCACCCCTCCACTTT	few	TRBD1	TRBV27	TRBJ1-6
CASSPRMWTGETLTDTQYF	TGTGCCAGCAGTCCTCGGATGTGGACAGGGGAAACCCTCACAGATACGCAGTATTTT	-	TRBD1	TRBV27	TRBJ2-3
CASSQIGQPGDYGYTF	TGTGCCAGCTCACAGATCGGACAGCCCGGGGACTATGGCTACACCTTC	-	-	TRBV18	TRBJ1-2
CASSAWTSPISGANVLTF	TGTGCCAGCAGCGCATGGACTAGCCCGATCTCTGGGGCCAACGTCCTGACTTTC	-	TRBD2	TRBV9	TRBJ2-6
CASSDRDRGPGEQFF	TGTGCCAGCAGCGACCGGGACAGGGGTCCGGGCGAGCAGTTCTTC	-	TRBD1	TRBV7-3	TRBJ2-1
CASSSRGTGGMGETQYF	TGCGCCAGCAGCTCCCGGGGCACAGGGGGCATGGGAGAGACCCAGTACTTC	-	TRBD1	TRBV5-1	TRBJ2-5
CASGTGAGGYTF	TGTGCCAGCGGGACAGGGGCAGGTGGCTACACCTTC	few	TRBD1	TRBV6-5	TRBJ1-2
CASSNEVFSGNTIYF	TGTGCCAGCAGCAATGAGGTCTTCTCTGGAAACACCATATATTTT	-	-	TRBV11-2	TRBJ1-3
CASSYSGTDRNYGYTF	TGTGCCAGCAGCTACTCCGGGACAGACCGAAACTATGGCTACACCTTC	-	TRBD1	TRBV7-9	TRBJ1-2
CASSLPGRGEETQYF	TGTGCCAGCAGCCTCCCGGGCAGGGGGGAAGAGACCCAGTACTTC	once	-	TRBV5-4	TRBJ2-5
CASSPQPLGEAFF	TGTGCCAGCAGCCCCCAACCCCTGGGCGAAGCTTTCTTT	-	-	TRBV7-3	TRBJ1-1
CASSFFGAGVRDEQFF	TGTGCCAGCAGCTTTTTCGGAGCGGGGGTTCGGGATGAGCAGTTCTTC	-	TRBD2	TRBV7-9	TRBJ2-1
CASSSPGLAGYNEQFF	TGTGCCAGCAGCTCCCCGGGACTAGCGGGGTACAATGAGCAGTTCTTC	once	TRBD2	TRBV7-9	TRBJ2-1
CASAGSPNEKLFF	TGTGCCAGCGCGGGCTCTCCTAATGAAAAACTGTTTTTT	-	-	TRBV25-1	TRBJ1-4
CSASPRNEQFF	TGCAGTGCTAGTCCTAGGAATGAGCAGTTCTTC	-	-	TRBV20-1	TRBJ2-1
CASSRTSGSYNEQFF	TGTGCCAGTAGTAGGACTAGCGGGTCCTACAATGAGCAGTTCTTC	once	TRBD2	TRBV19	TRBJ2-1
CASSEDLGRGSGELFF	TGTGCCAGCAGTGAAGACTTGGGCAGGGGGAGCGGGGAGCTGTTTTTT	-	TRBD1	TRBV25-1	TRBJ2-2
CATSEGSETQYF	TGTGCCACCAGTGAGGGTAGCGAGACCCAGTACTTC	once	-	TRBV24-1	TRBJ2-5
CSASRQAGANVLTF	TGCAGTGCTAGTCGGCAGGCTGGGGCCAACGTCCTGACTTTC	-	-	TRBV20-1	TRBJ2-6
CASSIWLRGQLSNQPQHF	TGTGCCAGTAGTATTTGGTTAAGGGGACAGCTTAGCAATCAGCCCCAGCATTTT	-	TRBD1	TRBV19	TRBJ1-5
CATSSAQGGDTQYF	TGTGCCACCAGCAGCGCGCAGGGGGGTGATACGCAGTATTTT	once	-	TRBV15	TRBJ2-3
CAWSSRQDRVF	TGTGCCTGGAGTTCTAGACAGGACCGGGTCTTC	-	-	TRBV30	TRBJ2-1